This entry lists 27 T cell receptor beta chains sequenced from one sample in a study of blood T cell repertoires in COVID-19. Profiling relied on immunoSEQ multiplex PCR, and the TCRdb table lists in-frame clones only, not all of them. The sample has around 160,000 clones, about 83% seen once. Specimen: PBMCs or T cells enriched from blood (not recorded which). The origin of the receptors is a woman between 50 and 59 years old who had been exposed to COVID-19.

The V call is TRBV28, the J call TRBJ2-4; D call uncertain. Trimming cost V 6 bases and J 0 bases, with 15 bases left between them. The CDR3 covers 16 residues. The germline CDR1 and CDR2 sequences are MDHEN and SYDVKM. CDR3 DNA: TGTGCCAGCAGCTCCGACTTGTTCGGAGCCAAAAACATTCAGTACTTC. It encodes CASSSDLFGAKNIQYF.

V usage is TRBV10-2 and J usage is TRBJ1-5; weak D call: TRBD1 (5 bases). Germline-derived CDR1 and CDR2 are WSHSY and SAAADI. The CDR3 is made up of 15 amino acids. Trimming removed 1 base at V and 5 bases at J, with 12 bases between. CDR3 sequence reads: CASSEWGGSDQPQHF. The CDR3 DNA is TGCGCCAGCAGTGAGTGGGGGGGGTCCGATCAGCCCCAGCATTTT.

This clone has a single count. The CDR3 coding sequence is TGTGCCAGCAGCGTAACGACTGGTGGTGAGCAGTTCTTC. It encodes CASSVTTGGEQFF. J is TRBJ2-1 and V is TRBV9; D is uncertain. Germline CDR1 is SGDLS and CDR2 is YYNGEE. Trimming pared 1 base from V and 9 bases from J, leaving 11 bases between. The CDR3 has 13 amino acids.

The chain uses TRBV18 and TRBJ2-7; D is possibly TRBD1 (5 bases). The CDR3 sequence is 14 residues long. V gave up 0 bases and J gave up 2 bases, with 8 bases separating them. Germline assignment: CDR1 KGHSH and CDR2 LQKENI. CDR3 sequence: CASSPPRQTYEQYF. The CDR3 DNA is TGTGCCAGCTCACCACCGAGACAGACCTACGAGCAGTACTTC.

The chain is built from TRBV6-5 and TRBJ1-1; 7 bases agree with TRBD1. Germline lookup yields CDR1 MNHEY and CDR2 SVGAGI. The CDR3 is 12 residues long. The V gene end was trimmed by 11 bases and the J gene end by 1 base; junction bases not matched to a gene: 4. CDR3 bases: TGTGCCGGAGGGGGCTCGAACACTGAAGCTTTCTTT. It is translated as CAGGGSNTEAFF.

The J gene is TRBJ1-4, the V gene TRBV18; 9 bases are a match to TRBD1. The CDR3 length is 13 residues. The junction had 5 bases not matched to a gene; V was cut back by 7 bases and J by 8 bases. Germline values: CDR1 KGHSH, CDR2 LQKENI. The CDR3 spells CASLRTGEEKLFF. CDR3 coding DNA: TGTGCCAGCTTAAGGACAGGGGAGGAAAAACTGTTTTTT.

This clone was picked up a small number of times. The CDR3 loop is CASSFVDSSNYGYTF. The CDR3 region has the DNA TGTGCCAGTAGTTTCGTGGACAGCTCAAACTATGGCTACACCTTC. This rearrangement joins TRBV19 to TRBJ1-2; tentative D call: TRBD1 (6 bases). V lost 5 bases and J 2 bases, leaving 15 bases between the germline ends. The CDR3 contains 15 residues. In germline, CDR1 is LNHDA, CDR2 SQIVND (reference sequence).

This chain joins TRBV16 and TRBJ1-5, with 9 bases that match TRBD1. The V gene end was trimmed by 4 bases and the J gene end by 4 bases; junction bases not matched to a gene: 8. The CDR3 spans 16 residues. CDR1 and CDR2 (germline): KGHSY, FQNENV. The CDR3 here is CASSPTRDRGNQPQHF. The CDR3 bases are TGTGCCAGCAGCCCTACCAGAGACAGGGGGAATCAGCCCCAGCATTTT.

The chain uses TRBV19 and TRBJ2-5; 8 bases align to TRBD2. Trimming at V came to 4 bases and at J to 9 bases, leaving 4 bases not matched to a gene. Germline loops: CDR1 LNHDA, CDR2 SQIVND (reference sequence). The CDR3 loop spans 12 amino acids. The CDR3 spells CASSTPSGPQYF. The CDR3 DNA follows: TGTGCCAGTAGTACGCCTAGCGGGCCCCAGTACTTC.

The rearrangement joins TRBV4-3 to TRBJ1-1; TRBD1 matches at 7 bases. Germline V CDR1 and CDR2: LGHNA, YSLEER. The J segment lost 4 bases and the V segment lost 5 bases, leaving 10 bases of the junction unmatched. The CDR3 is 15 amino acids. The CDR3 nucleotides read TGCGCCAGCAGCAAAAACACAGGGGCGGGCACTGAAGCTTTCTTT. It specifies CASSKNTGAGTEAFF.

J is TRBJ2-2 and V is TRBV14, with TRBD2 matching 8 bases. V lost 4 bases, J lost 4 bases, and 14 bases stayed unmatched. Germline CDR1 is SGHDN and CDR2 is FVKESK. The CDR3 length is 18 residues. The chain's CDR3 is CASSPRGVAGPLTGELFF. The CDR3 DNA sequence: TGTGCCAGCAGCCCGCGGGGGGTAGCGGGGCCACTCACCGGGGAGCTGTTTTTT.

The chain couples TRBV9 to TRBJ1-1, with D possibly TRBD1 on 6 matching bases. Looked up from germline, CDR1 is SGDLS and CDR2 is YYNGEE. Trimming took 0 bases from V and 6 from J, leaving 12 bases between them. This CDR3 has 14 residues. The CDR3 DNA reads TGTGCCAGCAGCGTAGTTGGGGGGGCCGCTGAAGCTTTCTTT. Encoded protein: CASSVVGGAAEAFF.

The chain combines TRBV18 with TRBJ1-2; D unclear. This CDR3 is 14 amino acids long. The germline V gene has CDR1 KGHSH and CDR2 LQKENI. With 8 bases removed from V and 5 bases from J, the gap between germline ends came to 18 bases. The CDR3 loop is CASPTPGSRYGYTF. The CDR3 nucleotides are TGTGCCAGCCCCACACCTGGGAGCCGATATGGCTACACCTTC.

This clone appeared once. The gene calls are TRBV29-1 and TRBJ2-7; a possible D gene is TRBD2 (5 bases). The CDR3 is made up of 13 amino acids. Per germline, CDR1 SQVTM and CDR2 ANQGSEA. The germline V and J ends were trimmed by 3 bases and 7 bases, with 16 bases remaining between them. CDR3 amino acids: CSVENLRTGEQYF. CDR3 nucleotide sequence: TGCAGCGTTGAGAACCTCAGAACGGGGGAGCAGTACTTC.

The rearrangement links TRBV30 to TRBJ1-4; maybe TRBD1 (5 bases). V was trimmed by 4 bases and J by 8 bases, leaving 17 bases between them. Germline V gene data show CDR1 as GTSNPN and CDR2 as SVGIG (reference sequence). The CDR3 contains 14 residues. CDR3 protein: CAWTAGVPGEKLFF. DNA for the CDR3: TGTGCCTGGACCGCGGGGGTCCCCGGCGAAAAACTGTTTTTT.

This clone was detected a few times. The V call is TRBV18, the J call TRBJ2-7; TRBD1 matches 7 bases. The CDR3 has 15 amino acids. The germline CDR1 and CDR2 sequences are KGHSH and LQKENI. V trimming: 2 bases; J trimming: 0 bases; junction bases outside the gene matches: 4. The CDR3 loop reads CASSPKTGSSYEQYF. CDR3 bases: TGTGCCAGCTCACCAAAGACAGGGAGCTCCTACGAGCAGTACTTC.

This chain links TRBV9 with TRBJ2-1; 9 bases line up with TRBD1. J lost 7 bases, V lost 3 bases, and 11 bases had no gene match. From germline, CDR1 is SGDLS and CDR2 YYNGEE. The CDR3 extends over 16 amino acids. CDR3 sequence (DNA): TGTGCCAGCAGCGAGTACGGGACAGGGAGACTTAATGAGCAGTTCTTC. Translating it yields CASSEYGTGRLNEQFF.

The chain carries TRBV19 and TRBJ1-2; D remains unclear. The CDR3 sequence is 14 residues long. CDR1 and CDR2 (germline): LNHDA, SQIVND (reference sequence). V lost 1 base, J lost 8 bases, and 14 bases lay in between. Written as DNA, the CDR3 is TGTGCCAGTAGTATAGGGGGAGCGGTGTGGGGCTACACCTTC. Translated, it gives CASSIGGAVWGYTF.

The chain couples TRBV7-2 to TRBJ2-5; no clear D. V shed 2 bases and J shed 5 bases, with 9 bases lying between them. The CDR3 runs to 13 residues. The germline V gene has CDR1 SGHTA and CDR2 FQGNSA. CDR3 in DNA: TGTGCCAGCAGCTTACGCCTATGGGAGACCCAGTACTTC. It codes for CASSLRLWETQYF.

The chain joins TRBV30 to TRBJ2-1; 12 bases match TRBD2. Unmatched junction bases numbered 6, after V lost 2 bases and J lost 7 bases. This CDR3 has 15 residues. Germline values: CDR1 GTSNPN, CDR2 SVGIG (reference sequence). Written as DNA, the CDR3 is TGTGCCTGGAGTTCAGGAACTAGCGGGAGGAATGAGCAGTTCTTC. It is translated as CAWSSGTSGRNEQFF.

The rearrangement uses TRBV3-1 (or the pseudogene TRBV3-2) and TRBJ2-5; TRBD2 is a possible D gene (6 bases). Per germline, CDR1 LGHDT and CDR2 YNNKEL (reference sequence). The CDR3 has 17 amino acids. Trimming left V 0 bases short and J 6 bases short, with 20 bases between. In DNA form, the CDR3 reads TGTGCCAGCAGCCAAGAGGGCCTAGGAGGGTTTGGAAAGACCCAGTACTTC. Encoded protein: CASSQEGLGGFGKTQYF.

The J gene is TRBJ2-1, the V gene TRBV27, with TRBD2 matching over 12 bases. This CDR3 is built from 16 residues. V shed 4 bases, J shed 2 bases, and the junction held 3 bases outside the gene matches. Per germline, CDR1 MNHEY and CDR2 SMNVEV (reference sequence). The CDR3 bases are TGTGCCAGCAGTTCTCGGACTAGCGGGACCTACAATGAGCAGTTCTTC. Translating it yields CASSSRTSGTYNEQFF.

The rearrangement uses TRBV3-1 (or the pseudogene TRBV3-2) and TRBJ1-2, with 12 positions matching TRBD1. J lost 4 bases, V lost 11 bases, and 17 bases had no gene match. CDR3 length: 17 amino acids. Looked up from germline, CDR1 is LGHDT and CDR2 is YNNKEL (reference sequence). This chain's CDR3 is CACWIGTGGPLSYGYTF. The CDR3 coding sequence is TGTGCCTGCTGGATTGGGACAGGGGGCCCTCTTTCCTATGGCTACACCTTC.

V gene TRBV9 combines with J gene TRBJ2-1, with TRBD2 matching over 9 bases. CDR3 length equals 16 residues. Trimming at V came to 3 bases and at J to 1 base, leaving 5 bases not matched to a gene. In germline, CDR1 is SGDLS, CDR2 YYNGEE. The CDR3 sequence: CASSEGAGGSYNEQFF. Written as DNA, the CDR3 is TGTGCCAGCAGCGAGGGCGCGGGAGGGTCCTACAATGAGCAGTTCTTC.

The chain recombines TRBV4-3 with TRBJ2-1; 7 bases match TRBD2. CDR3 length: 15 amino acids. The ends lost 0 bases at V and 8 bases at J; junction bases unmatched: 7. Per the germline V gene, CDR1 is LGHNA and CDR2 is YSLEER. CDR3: CASSQDRAGAHEQFF. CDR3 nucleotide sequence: TGCGCCAGCAGCCAAGACCGGGCGGGAGCCCATGAGCAGTTCTTC.

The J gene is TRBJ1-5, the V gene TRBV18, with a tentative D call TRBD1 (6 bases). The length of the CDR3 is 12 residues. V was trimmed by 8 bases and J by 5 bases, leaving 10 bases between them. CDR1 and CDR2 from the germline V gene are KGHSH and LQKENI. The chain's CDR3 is CASRTADQPQHF. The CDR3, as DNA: TGTGCCAGCAGGACAGCAGATCAGCCCCAGCATTTT.

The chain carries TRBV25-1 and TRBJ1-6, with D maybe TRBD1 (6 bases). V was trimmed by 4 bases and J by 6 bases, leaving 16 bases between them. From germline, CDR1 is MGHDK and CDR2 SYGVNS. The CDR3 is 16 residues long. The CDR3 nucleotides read TGTGCCAGCAGTGCGGTACAGGGTTTTGGTAATTCACCCCTCCACTTT. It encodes CASSAVQGFGNSPLHF.